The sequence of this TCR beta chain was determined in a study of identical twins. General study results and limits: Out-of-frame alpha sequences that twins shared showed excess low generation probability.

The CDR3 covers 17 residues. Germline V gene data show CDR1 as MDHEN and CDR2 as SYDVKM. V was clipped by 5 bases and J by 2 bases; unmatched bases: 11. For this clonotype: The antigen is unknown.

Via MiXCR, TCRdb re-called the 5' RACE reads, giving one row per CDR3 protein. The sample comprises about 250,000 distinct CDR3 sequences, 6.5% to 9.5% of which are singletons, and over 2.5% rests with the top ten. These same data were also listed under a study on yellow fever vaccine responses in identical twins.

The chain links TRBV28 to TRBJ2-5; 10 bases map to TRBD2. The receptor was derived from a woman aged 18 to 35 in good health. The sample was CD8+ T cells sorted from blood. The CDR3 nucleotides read TGTGCCAGCAGTCCCATGGTAGCGGGAGGAAAACAAGAGACCCAGTACTTC. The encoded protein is CASSPMVAGGKQETQYF. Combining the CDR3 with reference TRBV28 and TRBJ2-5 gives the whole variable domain DVKVTQSSRYLVKRTGEKVFLECVQDMDHENMFWYRQDPGLGLRLIYFSYDVKMKEKGDIPEGYSVSREKKERFSLILESASTNQTSMYLCASSPMVAGGKQETQYFGPGTRLLVL.